These 15 T cell receptor beta chains were sequenced from one sample in a study of monozygotic twins with inflammatory bowel disease. Reanalyzing the 5' RACE reads, TCRdb keeps one entry per CDR3 protein, without DNA. The sample holds 200,000 to 250,000 distinct CDR3 sequences. Sequencing was carried out using blood. The receptors originated from a human donor with ulcerative colitis or Crohn's disease, or a healthy co-twin of an affected twin (not recorded which).

CDR3 protein: CASSSRVGTDTQYF. The gene calls are TRBV7-2 and TRBJ2-3; no DNA is available, so the TRBD1 call from TCRdb remains unchecked. CDR3 length: 14 amino acids. CDR1 is SGHTA and CDR2 is FQGNSA in the germline V gene. Full variable domain (missing parts from reference TRBV7-2 and TRBJ2-3): GAGVSQSPSNKVTEKGKDVELRCDPISGHTALYWYRQSLGQGLEFLIYFQGNSAPDKSGLPSDRFSAERTGGSVSTLTIQRTQQEDSAVYLCASSSRVGTDTQYFGPGTRLTVL.

The J gene is TRBJ1-5, the V gene TRBV12-3 or TRBV12-4; the TRBD1 assignment by TCRdb is unverifiable without DNA. The CDR3 runs 15 residues. The CDR3 spells CASSATGGENQPQHF.

V gene TRBV7-2 combines with J gene TRBJ1-2. The CDR3 is 13 amino acids. In germline, CDR1 is SGHTA, CDR2 FQGNSA. CDR3 loop: CASSFTRNYGYTF.

V usage is TRBV5-4 and J usage is TRBJ1-1. This CDR3 contains 14 residues. Germline lookup yields CDR1 SGHNT and CDR2 YYREEE (reference sequence). The chain's CDR3 is CASSWGGGNTEASF.

The chain couples TRBV20-1 to TRBJ2-2. The CDR3 runs 13 residues. CDR1 and CDR2 (germline): DFQATT, SNEGSKA (reference sequence). The chain's CDR3 is CSARVSSGGELFF.

J is TRBJ2-1 and V is TRBV6-2 or TRBV6-3; no DNA is available, so the TRBD2 call from TCRdb remains unchecked. The germline V gene has CDR1 MNHEY and CDR2 SVGEGT. This CDR3 is 14 amino acids long. The CDR3: CASNRGGSYNEQFF.

This chain uses TRBV5-1 with TRBJ1-2. The CDR3 contains 14 residues. Per germline, CDR1 SGHRS and CDR2 YFSETQ. The chain's CDR3 is CASSFSHSAADGTF.

The V and J genes are TRBV6-2 or TRBV6-3 and TRBJ2-5. From germline, CDR1 is MNHEY and CDR2 SVGEGT. This CDR3 contains 17 residues. Here the CDR3 reads CASSFLKGKALQETQYF.

The rearrangement joins TRBV4-3 to TRBJ2-5. Germline V gene data show CDR1 as LGHNA and CDR2 as YSLEER. CDR3 length: 13 amino acids. This CDR3 reads CASSQDRSETQYF.

V is TRBV25-1 and J is TRBJ2-7; no DNA is available, so the TRBD2 call from TCRdb remains unchecked. Germline V CDR1 and CDR2: MGHDK, SYGVNS. This CDR3 is 18 amino acids long. Here the CDR3 reads CASSEFGSGGRSSYEQYF.

The chain couples TRBV7-2 to TRBJ2-3. The CDR3 totals 16 residues. Germline V gene sequence: CDR1 SGHTA, CDR2 FQGNSA. CDR3 region: CASSLGAAVSTDTQYF.

The CDR3 protein is CASRRDRGRSEKLFF. V is TRBV6-1 and J is TRBJ1-4; the TCRdb D gene call, TRBD1, has no DNA to confirm it. The CDR3 sequence is 15 residues long. Looked up from germline, CDR1 is MNHNS and CDR2 is SASEGT.

The rearrangement joins TRBV20-1 to TRBJ2-5; TCRdb's assignment of TRBD2 cannot be checked, as there is no DNA. The germline CDR1 and CDR2 sequences are DFQATT and SNEGSKA (reference sequence). This CDR3 has 16 residues. The CDR3 loop is CSAWTGTSLRQETQYF.

This chain links TRBV6-1 with TRBJ2-3; TCRdb's D gene call, TRBD1, goes unchecked for lack of DNA. The CDR3 spans 15 residues. Germline V gene data show CDR1 as MNHNS and CDR2 as SASEGT. CDR3 loop: CASSPGPNPTDTQYF.

This sequence joins TRBV7-9 and TRBJ1-1; TCRdb gives TRBD1 as the D gene, but with no DNA this cannot be confirmed. The CDR3 length is 13 residues. CDR1 SEHNR and CDR2 FQNEAQ come from the germline V gene (reference sequence). The CDR3 sequence is CASSSGRDRGAFF.